A selection of T cell receptor beta chains follows, all from one sample in a study of blood T cell repertoires in COVID-19. Produced via immunoSEQ multiplex PCR; TCRdb's table is partial and in-frame only. The sample shows over 200,000 clones, roughly 87% of them seen only once. Sequences were obtained from peripheral blood. Receptors originate from a man aged 35-49 years with active or convalescent COVID-19. The CDR3 runs from the conserved cysteine through the conserved F or W. D genes are given only for firm matches. Clone size is given for some rows only: seen once, a few or many times, or a class if the clone is expanded.

j_call v_call clone_size d_call cdr3_nt cdr3_aa
TRBJ1-3 TRBV28 once TRBD1 TGTGCCAGCAGCCCGACAGGGGGAATCTCTGGAAACACCATATATTTT CASSPTGGISGNTIYF
TRBJ1-1 TRBV7-2 few . TGTGCCAGCAGCGAGGACGGTAGGGGCACTGAAGCTTTCTTT CASSEDGRGTEAFF
TRBJ2-3 TRBV5-5 . TRBD2 TGTGCCAGCAGCTTACGACTAGCGGGGGGCCTAAGTACGGATACGCAGTATTTT CASSLRLAGGLSTDTQYF
TRBJ2-7 TRBV7-8 . TRBD1 TGTGCCAGCAGCTTTCTAGAGACAGGGTCTACCTACGAGCAGTACTTC CASSFLETGSTYEQYF
TRBJ1-4 TRBV7-2 . . TGTGCCAGCAGCTTAGTAGTCATGGTTGGGAGGGCGGGTGAAAAACTGTTTTTT CASSLVVMVGRAGEKLFF
TRBJ1-1 TRBV30 . . TGTGCCTGGAGTCTAGGGAGTGAAGCTTTCTTT CAWSLGSEAFF
TRBJ1-1 TRBV19 few . TGTGCCTCCATCGGTAAGGGGCCGGGTGAAGCTTTCTTT CASIGKGPGEAFF
TRBJ2-1 TRBV18 . . TGTGCCAGCTCACCATCGGCGGGGGCCAATGAGCAGTTCTTC CASSPSAGANEQFF
TRBJ1-2 TRBV4-1 . TRBD1 TGCGCCAGCAGCCAAAGACAGGGCGGTGGCTACACCTTC CASSQRQGGGYTF
TRBJ2-6 TRBV6-5 . . TGTGCCAGCTCCATTCCGAGTAATCCCAACGTCCTGACTTTC CASSIPSNPNVLTF
TRBJ1-2 TRBV5-1 . TRBD1 TGCGCCAGCAGCTTGGGAAAGGGGGCGAATGGCTACACCTTC CASSLGKGANGYTF
TRBJ2-7 TRBV27 . TRBD2 TGTGCCAGCAGAACCCCCGGGACTAGCGGGAGAACCTACGAGCAGTACTTC CASRTPGTSGRTYEQYF
TRBJ1-1 TRBV10-3 . . TGTGCCATCAGTGACCCGACAGGAGAGAACACTGAAGCTTTCTTT CAISDPTGENTEAFF
TRBJ1-5 TRBV4-1 . . TGCGCCAGCAGCCCCCAGGTCAGGGAGGATCAGCCCCAGCATTTT CASSPQVREDQPQHF
TRBJ2-5 TRBV6-5 few . TGTGCCAGCAGTTACTTGCGGGAAGGGAGGGAGACCCAGTACTTC CASSYLREGRETQYF
TRBJ1-2 TRBV5-1 . TRBD1 TGCGCCAGCAGCTCCGGGACAGGTGCTAACTATGGCTACACCTTC CASSSGTGANYGYTF
TRBJ1-2 TRBV29-1 once . TGCAGCGCCCAAGGCGGAGGGGACGGAAGGGGCTACACCTTC CSAQGGGDGRGYTF
TRBJ1-2 TRBV19 . TRBD1 TGTGCCAGTAGTATTCTACTGGGACAGGGTGACTATGGCTACACCTTC CASSILLGQGDYGYTF
TRBJ2-7 TRBV29-1 . . TGCAGCGTTGGGTGGCGGAGCACCCAATACGAGCAGTACTTC CSVGWRSTQYEQYF
TRBJ1-5 TRBV6-5 . TRBD1 TGTGCCAGCAGTCCCCGACAGGGGCAGGTTCAGCCCCAGCATTTT CASSPRQGQVQPQHF
TRBJ1-1 TRBV2 . . TGTGCCAGCAGTGTCGACAGCCCTCGAAACACTGAAGCTTTCTTT CASSVDSPRNTEAFF
TRBJ1-6 TRBV19 . . TGTGCCAGTAGTGCAGTCGGTAGCTCCCTCCACTTT CASSAVGSSLHF
TRBJ1-4 TRBV25-1 . . TGTGCCAGCAGTGTGGACATACTTGAAAAACTGTTTTTT CASSVDILEKLFF
TRBJ2-4 TRBV4-1 . TRBD2 TGCGCCAGCAGCCAGCCCCCGACTAGCGGGAGTGCCAAAAACATTCAGTACTTC CASSQPPTSGSAKNIQYF
TRBJ1-3 TRBV4-2 . TRBD1 TGTGCCAGCAGCCTCCACGGGACAGGGGGCTTGGACACCATATATTTT CASSLHGTGGLDTIYF
TRBJ1-1 TRBV19 once . TGTGCCAGTAGTATAGCCCCTCCAGAGAACACTGAAGCTTTCTTT CASSIAPPENTEAFF
TRBJ1-2 TRBV29-1 once TRBD1 TGCAGCGCCCTAGGGACAGCTGACTATGGCTACACCTTC CSALGTADYGYTF
TRBJ2-1 TRBV5-1 . TRBD2 TGCGCCAGCAGACCGGACGGGAGGAGTAGTAATGAGCAGTTCTTC CASRPDGRSSNEQFF
TRBJ1-1 TRBV19 once . TGTGCCAGTAGTATAGTGTGGAGCACTGAAGCTTTCTTT CASSIVWSTEAFF
TRBJ2-7 TRBV9 . . TGTGCCAGCAGCGTTGACAGCACCTACGAGCAGTACTTC CASSVDSTYEQYF
TRBJ2-1 TRBV27 . . TGTGCCAGCACCCAAGGGGCGGGGTACAATGAGCAGTTCTTC CASTQGAGYNEQFF
TRBJ2-7 TRBV12-3/TRBV12-4 once TRBD1 TGTGCCAGCAGTCGGGACAGTCGATACGAGCAGTACTTC CASSRDSRYEQYF
TRBJ2-7 TRBV6-2/TRBV6-3 . TRBD2 TGTGCCAGCAGTTACTCCAGCGGGGGCTCCTACGAGCAGTACTTC CASSYSSGGSYEQYF
TRBJ2-3 TRBV10-3 . . TGTGCCATCAGTGACATACAGTACACAGATACGCAGTATTTT CAISDIQYTDTQYF
TRBJ1-5 TRBV19 . . TGTGCCAGCTTAGGGGCAGATGTCAATCAGCCCCAGCATTTT CASLGADVNQPQHF
TRBJ2-7 TRBV5-1 . . TGCGCCAGCAGCTTGGAAGGGGGTGAGCAGTACTTC CASSLEGGEQYF
TRBJ1-5 TRBV6-4 . TRBD1 TGTGCCAGCAGTGGGACAGGGAACCTCGATAGCAATCAGCCCCAGCATTTT CASSGTGNLDSNQPQHF
TRBJ1-1 TRBV28 . TRBD1 TGTGCCAGCAGTTTTACAGGGGGCGAAGCTTTCTTT CASSFTGGEAFF
TRBJ1-2 TRBV28 . . TGTGCCAGCAGTCTTTACGGGGGAGACAACTATGGCTACACCTTC CASSLYGGDNYGYTF
TRBJ2-7 TRBV27 . . TGTGCCAGCAGTTTTAAGACAGCTTACCAGCCCTACGAGCAGTACTTC CASSFKTAYQPYEQYF
TRBJ1-1 TRBV28 . . TGTGCCAGCAGTTTATTCTCCCTGGGCCAAGGGGACACTGAAGCTTTCTTT CASSLFSLGQGDTEAFF
TRBJ1-5 TRBV5-6 . TRBD1 TGTGCCAGCAGCTTGGGCGGGACAGGGGTAATTCCCCAGCATTTT CASSLGGTGVIPQHF
TRBJ2-7 TRBV28 . . TGTGCCAGCAGTTTCGAGGGACACCAAGTCTCCTACGAGCAGTACTTC CASSFEGHQVSYEQYF
TRBJ1-4 TRBV15 . TRBD1 TGTGCCACCAGCAGATTTGGGACAGTCTCTAATGAAAAACTGTTTTTT CATSRFGTVSNEKLFF
TRBJ1-4 TRBV7-9 . TRBD1 TGTGCCAGCAGCTCCACCCCGACAGGGCAGGGAGAAAAACTGTTTTTT CASSSTPTGQGEKLFF
TRBJ1-4 TRBV9 . . TGTGCCAGCAGCGTCAGTGCAACTAATGAAAAACTGTTTTTT CASSVSATNEKLFF
TRBJ2-1 TRBV11-3 . TRBD2 TGTGCCAGCAGCTTAGATACTAGCGGGGCCAACGAGCAGTTCTTC CASSLDTSGANEQFF
TRBJ2-1 TRBV29-1 . TRBD1 TGCAGCGTTACTCTGGACAGGGGGCTAGGACCGGGGTTCTTC CSVTLDRGLGPGFF
TRBJ2-1 TRBV20-1 . TRBD2 TGCAGTGTTACTGAACCGGGACTAGCGTACAATGAGCAGTTCTTC CSVTEPGLAYNEQFF
TRBJ2-1 TRBV3-1/TRBV3-2 few TRBD2 TGTGCCAGCAGCCAACCCGGGAGGGCCTTCAATGAGCAGTTCTTC CASSQPGRAFNEQFF
TRBJ1-2 TRBV7-8 . . TGTGCCAGCAGCCCCCCTGCCTCGGTCTCTAGGGGCTACACCTTC CASSPPASVSRGYTF
TRBJ2-3 TRBV5-5 . . TGTGCCAGCAGCTTGGTGGTCGGCAGGGGAAAAGATACGCAGTATTTT CASSLVVGRGKDTQYF
TRBJ2-3 TRBV3-1/TRBV3-2 . . TGTGCCAGCAGCCAAGATTTTGGTGGCGGGAGCACAGATACGCAGTATTTT CASSQDFGGGSTDTQYF
TRBJ2-3 TRBV25-1 . . TGTGCCAGCAGTGAATACGTGGAGGCCCCAGATACGCAGTATTTT CASSEYVEAPDTQYF
TRBJ1-2 TRBV11-2 . . TGTGCCAGCAGCCCGCGACGTCGGGAGGGGTATGGCTACACCTTC CASSPRRREGYGYTF